The 32 T cell receptor beta chains below all came from one sample that was sequenced in a study of blood T cell repertoires in COVID-19. This table comes from immunoSEQ multiplex PCR, and its TCRdb copy is limited to in-frame clones, with some not included. The table lists around 430,000 clones, approximately 90% of them singletons. The material sequenced was PBMCs or T cells enriched from blood (not recorded which). These receptors originate from a woman between 45 and 60 years old who had recovered from COVID-19.

The table lists this clone with a count of one. J is TRBJ1-2 and V is TRBV5-4; 8 nucleotides align to TRBD1. CDR1 and CDR2 from the germline V gene are SGHNT and YYREEE (reference sequence). The ends lost 1 base at V and 4 bases at J; junction bases unmatched: 3. The CDR3 is made up of 14 amino acids. Here the CDR3 reads CASSLQGQGYGYTF. DNA for the CDR3: TGTGCCAGCAGCTTGCAAGGACAGGGCTATGGCTACACCTTC.

This chain links TRBV7-8 with TRBJ2-3; tentative D call: TRBD2 (5 bases). V lost 7 bases and J lost 7, with 21 bases in between. The CDR3 loop spans 15 amino acids. Germline-derived CDR1 and CDR2 are SGHVS and FQNEAQ. The CDR3 DNA is TGTGCCAGCACCCCAGCAGCGGTGGATGATTATACGCAGTATTTT. Protein sequence: CASTPAAVDDYTQYF.

The V and J genes are TRBV9 and TRBJ1-4, with 9 bases identical to TRBD1. This CDR3 has 16 amino acids. V gave up 0 bases and J gave up 8 bases; unmatched junction bases: 8. Germline values: CDR1 SGDLS, CDR2 YYNGEE. The CDR3 DNA reads TGTGCCAGCAGCGTAGGCCCGGGACAGGGTGGCGAAAAACTGTTTTTT. It codes for CASSVGPGQGGEKLFF.

This clone has only one observation. V gene TRBV10-3 combines with J gene TRBJ2-6, with TRBD1 identical over 7 bases. The CDR3 consists of 14 residues. Germline loops: CDR1 ENHRY, CDR2 SYGVKD. Trimming at V came to 7 bases and at J to 1 base, leaving 1 base not matched to a gene. The CDR3 loop is CAITRGSGANVLTF. CDR3 nucleotide sequence: TGTGCCATCACCAGGGGGTCTGGGGCCAACGTCCTGACTTTC.

This rearrangement joins TRBV9 to TRBJ2-1, with TRBD2 matching over 12 bases. The CDR3 consists of 18 residues. Germline V gene sequence: CDR1 SGDLS, CDR2 YYNGEE. Losses at the gene ends were 0 bases for V and 2 bases for J; bases not matched to a gene: 6. The CDR3 coding sequence is TGTGCCAGCAGCGTAGCATCTAGCGGGGGGGCCGCCTACAATGAGCAGTTCTTC. Its translation: CASSVASSGGAAYNEQFF.

The chain is built from TRBV9 and TRBJ2-3; TRBD2 aligns across 7 bases. The CDR3 extends over 14 amino acids. Germline trimming cut 4 bases from V and 6 bases from J; bases unmatched to any gene: 8. Germline V gene data show CDR1 as SGDLS and CDR2 as YYNGEE. CDR3 sequence reads: CASSRGLGGDTQYF. CDR3 nucleotides: TGTGCCAGCAGCCGAGGACTGGGGGGGGATACGCAGTATTTT. Full variable domain (missing parts from reference TRBV9 and TRBJ2-3): DSGVTQTPKHLITATGQRVTLRCSPRSGDLSVYWYQQSLDQGLQFLIQYYNGEERAKGNILERFSAQQFPDLHSELNLSSLELGDSALYFCASSRGLGGDTQYFGPGTRLTVL.

This sequence joins TRBV30 and TRBJ1-2; possible D gene TRBD1, 5 bases. The CDR3 spans 12 residues. Germline loops: CDR1 GTSNPN, CDR2 SVGIG (reference sequence). V was cut by 1 base and J by 7 bases, with 10 bases left in between. CDR3 bases: TGTGCCTGGAGTGACGGGGGTGGTGGCTACACCTTC. Translated, it gives CAWSDGGGGYTF.

The chain carries TRBV5-1 and TRBJ1-4, with 9 positions matching TRBD1. V trimming: 4 bases; J trimming: 5 bases; junction bases outside the gene matches: 9. The CDR3 loop spans 16 amino acids. CDR1 and CDR2 (germline): SGHRS, YFSETQ. The CDR3 DNA reads TGCGCCAGCAGCACTACCCTGGACAGGGGAAATGAAAAACTGTTTTTT. It specifies CASSTTLDRGNEKLFF.

The chain employs TRBV18 and TRBJ1-5, with 7 positions matching TRBD1. The CDR3 is 15 amino acids. Germline V CDR1 and CDR2: KGHSH, LQKENI. Trimming took 5 bases from V and 1 from J; bases not matched to a gene: 5. DNA for the CDR3: TGTGCCAGCTCAACCGGGACAGCAAGCAATCAGCCCCAGCATTTT. It is translated as CASSTGTASNQPQHF.

The chain is built from TRBV19 and TRBJ1-1, with TRBD1 matching over 8 bases. The CDR3 is 15 residues long. V was pared by 4 bases and J by 5 bases, with 9 bases of the junction left unmatched. CDR1 and CDR2 from the germline V gene are LNHDA and SQIVND (reference sequence). The CDR3: CASSTQGAVYTEAFF. For the CDR3, the DNA is TGTGCCAGTAGTACCCAGGGGGCGGTGTATACTGAAGCTTTCTTT.

The V and J genes are TRBV24-1 and TRBJ1-2; 8 bases agree with TRBD1. The trim removed 5 bases at V and 2 bases at J, leaving 6 bases unmatched. Germline CDR1 is KGHDR and CDR2 is SFDVKD. CDR3 length equals 15 residues. CDR3 loop: CATSAPGQGNYGYTF. DNA for the CDR3: TGTGCCACCAGTGCCCCCGGACAGGGAAACTATGGCTACACCTTC.

Here the CDR3 reads CASRGGGAGDTEAFF. The CDR3, as DNA: TGTGCCAGCCGGGGCGGGGGCGCAGGGGACACTGAAGCTTTCTTT. The chain combines TRBV6-5 with TRBJ1-1, with TRBD1 as a possible D gene (6 bases). The germline V and J ends were trimmed by 8 bases and 3 bases, with 19 bases remaining between them. This CDR3 is built from 15 residues. Germline V gene lookup returns CDR1 MNHEY and CDR2 SVGAGI.

This chain links TRBV19 with TRBJ1-5; TRBD1 aligns across 8 bases. V shed 6 bases, J shed 3 bases, and the junction held 4 bases outside the gene matches. The CDR3 is 14 amino acids. The germline gives CDR1 LNHDA, CDR2 SQIVND (reference sequence). The CDR3 nucleotides read TGTGCCAGTAGGGGGACAGGTTACAATCAGCCCCAGCATTTT. Translating gives CASRGTGYNQPQHF.

The CDR3 loop is CASSPRTVGNTIYF. In nucleotides, the CDR3 is TGTGCCAGCAGCCCACGGACAGTTGGAAACACCATATATTTT. J is TRBJ1-3 and V is TRBV7-2, with D tentatively TRBD1 (6 bases). With 5 bases removed from V and 3 bases from J, the gap between germline ends came to 11 bases. The CDR3 runs to 14 residues. The germline gives CDR1 SGHTA, CDR2 FQGNSA.

V is TRBV29-1 and J is TRBJ2-5; TRBD2 is a possible D gene (5 bases). The CDR3 extends over 14 amino acids. V gave up 3 bases and J gave up 2 bases, with 13 bases separating them. Per the germline V gene, CDR1 is SQVTM and CDR2 is ANQGSEA. CDR3 DNA: TGCAGCGTTGAGAGTAGAACTAGTCAAGAGACCCAGTACTTC. The encoded protein is CSVESRTSQETQYF.

The chain is built from TRBV6-5 and TRBJ2-7; 9 bases fit TRBD1. V trimming: 6 bases; J trimming: 6 bases; junction bases outside the gene matches: 9. CDR1 and CDR2 (germline): MNHEY, SVGAGI. This CDR3 contains 14 residues. In DNA form, the CDR3 reads TGTGCCAGCAGAACCGGGACAGGGTCTCTCGAGCAGTACTTC. Translation gives CASRTGTGSLEQYF.

The chain joins TRBV7-2 to TRBJ2-7, with 7 positions matching TRBD1. Per the germline V gene, CDR1 is SGHTA and CDR2 is FQGNSA. Germline trimming cut 5 bases from V and 1 base from J; bases unmatched to any gene: 5. The CDR3 covers 14 residues. The CDR3 sequence: CASSPYRGSYEQYF. The CDR3 DNA is TGTGCCAGCAGCCCATACAGGGGATCCTACGAGCAGTACTTC.

The CDR3 spells CATRLGGNQPQHF. CDR3 nucleotide sequence: TGTGCCACACGACTTGGGGGGAATCAGCCCCAGCATTTT. This rearrangement joins TRBV12-3 or TRBV12-4 to TRBJ1-5, with a tentative D call TRBD1 (5 bases). Trimming removed 10 bases from V and 4 bases from J, with 14 bases in between. The CDR3 sequence is 13 residues long.

The chain links TRBV19 to TRBJ2-2; possibly TRBD2 for D (5 bases). The CDR3 totals 16 residues. V was cut by 3 bases and J by 4 bases, with 15 bases left in between. The germline CDR1 and CDR2 sequences are LNHDA and SQIVND (reference sequence). The CDR3 region is CASSMQASRFTGELFF. CDR3 DNA: TGTGCCAGTAGTATGCAGGCTAGCAGATTCACCGGGGAGCTGTTTTTT.

CDR3 nucleotides: TGTGCCTGGAGTGGTGGGACATACTATCAGCCCCAGCATTTT. Encoded protein: CAWSGGTYYQPQHF. The chain couples TRBV30 to TRBJ1-5, with a possible D match to TRBD1 (6 bases). The CDR3 totals 14 residues. Germline values: CDR1 GTSNPN, CDR2 SVGIG (reference sequence). Trimming cost V 1 base and J 5 bases, with 12 bases left between them.

V usage is TRBV12-5 and J usage is TRBJ2-1; 8 bases are shared with TRBD1. V lost 10 bases to trimming and J lost 7 bases; unmatched junction nucleotides: 18. The CDR3 loop spans 16 amino acids. Germline CDR1 and CDR2: LGHNT and FRNRAP. CDR3 in DNA: TGTGCTACCGGGTTCGAGCAGGGGGCTCGTCGTAATGAGCAGTTCTTC. Amino acids: CATGFEQGARRNEQFF.

The chain combines TRBV6-2 or TRBV6-3 with TRBJ2-2, with D possibly matching TRBD1 (6 bases). CDR3 length: 14 residues. Per the germline V gene, CDR1 is MNHEY and CDR2 is SVGEGT. V was pared by 5 bases and J by 4 bases, with 11 bases between. The CDR3 DNA follows: TGTGCCAGCAGTCTTACAGGGACCACCGGGGAGCTGTTTTTT. Protein: CASSLTGTTGELFF.

The gene calls are TRBV9 and TRBJ1-1, with unresolved D. This CDR3 has 14 residues. Trimming left V 0 bases short and J 0 bases short, with 6 bases between. Germline-derived CDR1 and CDR2 are SGDLS and YYNGEE. DNA for the CDR3: TGTGCCAGCAGCGTAGTGACACTGAACACTGAAGCTTTCTTT. Its translation is CASSVVTLNTEAFF.

V and J are TRBV11-2 and TRBJ1-2, with TRBD1 identical over 9 bases. The CDR3 is 15 residues long. V shed 1 base, J shed 8 bases, and the junction held 8 bases outside the gene matches. Germline CDR1 reads SGHAT; CDR2 reads FQNNGV. CDR3: CASSLAGTGTQGYTF. Here the CDR3 DNA reads TGTGCCAGCAGCTTAGCCGGGACAGGGACGCAGGGCTACACCTTC. Full variable domain (missing parts from reference TRBV11-2 and TRBJ1-2): EAGVAQSPRYKIIEKRQSVAFWCNPISGHATLYWYQQILGQGPKLLIQFQNNGVVDDSQLPKDRFSAERLKGVDSTLKIQPAKLEDSAVYLCASSLAGTGTQGYTFGSGTRLTVV.

The chain employs TRBV6-9 and TRBJ2-2; no definite D call. The CDR3 totals 14 residues. Per the germline V gene, CDR1 is MNHGY and CDR2 is SVAAGI. V lost 5 bases to trimming and J lost 1 base, with 8 bases between them. CDR3 sequence reads: CASSPGLNTGELFF. The CDR3 region has the DNA TGTGCCAGCAGTCCGGGTCTGAACACCGGGGAGCTGTTTTTT.

CDR3 in amino acids: CASRSGANVLTF. DNA of the CDR3: TGTGCCAGCCGTAGCGGGGCCAACGTCCTGACTTTC. The chain carries TRBV7-9 and TRBJ2-6; no definite D call. The CDR3 has 12 amino acids. V was clipped by 8 bases and J by 4 bases, with 6 bases between them. CDR1 and CDR2 (germline): SEHNR, FQNEAQ (reference sequence).

This chain joins TRBV6-1 and TRBJ2-1, with D possibly being TRBD1 (6 bases). The germline CDR1 and CDR2 sequences are MNHNS and SASEGT. V lost 0 bases and J lost 2, with 11 bases in between. The CDR3 totals 16 residues. DNA for the CDR3: TGTGCCAGCAGTGAAGCGAGGGGGTACCCCTACAATGAGCAGTTCTTC. Protein product: CASSEARGYPYNEQFF.

This chain connects TRBV27 to TRBJ1-2; weak D call: TRBD1 (6 bases). The CDR3 consists of 15 residues. V gave up 5 bases and J gave up 6 bases, with 19 bases separating them. In germline, CDR1 is MNHEY, CDR2 SMNVEV (reference sequence). The CDR3 DNA is TGTGCCAGCAGTGACAGGCCCCGGCCAGAGGATGGCTACACCTTC. Its translation is CASSDRPRPEDGYTF.

The CDR3 here is CASSTGTGRRGSGYTF. DNA of the CDR3: TGTGCCAGTAGCACCGGGACAGGTCGCCGGGGATCTGGCTACACCTTC. This rearrangement joins TRBV19 to TRBJ1-2; 8 bases map to TRBD1. Trimming took 6 bases from V and 7 from J; bases not matched to a gene: 16. The CDR3 runs to 16 residues. CDR1 and CDR2 from the germline V gene are LNHDA and SQIVND (reference sequence). The variable domain in full, with the rest retrieved from reference TRBV19 and TRBJ1-2, is DGGITQSPKYLFRKEGQNVTLSCEQNLNHDAMYWYRQDPGQGLRLIYYSQIVNDFQKGDIAEGYSVSREKKESFPLTVTSAQKNPTAFYLCASSTGTGRRGSGYTFGSGTRLTVV.

In nucleotides, the CDR3 is TGTGCCAGTAGTACACGCCGAGGGACTAGCGACGAGCAGTTCTTC. Its translation: CASSTRRGTSDEQFF. V and J are TRBV19 and TRBJ2-1, with TRBD2 matching over 10 bases. Germline loops: CDR1 LNHDA, CDR2 SQIVND (reference sequence). The CDR3 has 15 amino acids. The J segment lost 10 bases and the V segment lost 4 bases, leaving 10 bases of the junction unmatched.

The chain links TRBV6-5 to TRBJ1-3, with 7 bases fitting TRBD1. CDR3 length: 15 residues. Germline assignment: CDR1 MNHEY and CDR2 SVGAGI. V dropped 6 bases and J dropped 4; count of bases not matched to a gene: 9. The CDR3 region has the DNA TGTGCCAGCAGCAAGGGGCAGGACAGGGGAAACACCATATATTTT. It encodes CASSKGQDRGNTIYF.

A single count supports this clone. The chain joins TRBV5-4 to TRBJ2-1, with D maybe TRBD2 (5 bases). Germline V gene sequence: CDR1 SGHNT, CDR2 YYREEE (reference sequence). The ends were cut back, 5 bases at V and 0 bases at J, with 9 bases in the middle. The length of the CDR3 is 14 residues. In nucleotides, the CDR3 is TGTGCCAGCAGTCCCCGGGGCTCCTACAATGAGCAGTTCTTC. Translating gives CASSPRGSYNEQFF.